These 6 T cell receptor beta chains were all obtained from the same sample, sequenced in a study of Ad26.COV2.S vaccination and SARS-CoV-2 variants. As to treatment: over 15 received Ad26.COV2.S at low or high dose, single or two shots; several received placebo; per-sample allocation not given. Repertoires come from day 63 after the first vaccine or placebo injection. Some clones are missing from TCRdb's copy, which holds only in-frame ones; the method was immunoSEQ multiplex PCR. The sample shows over 300,000 clones, 83% of them seen only once. The input for sequencing was peripheral blood, taken in a trial of Ad26.COV2.S vaccine versus placebo. The receptors were sampled from a person aged 18-65 years who received the Ad26.COV2.S COVID-19 vaccine or a placebo.

The V gene is TRBV25-1, the J gene TRBJ1-1, with D hard to call. V lost 9 bases, J lost 1 base, and 9 bases lay in between. The CDR3 spans 12 residues. Germline assignment: CDR1 MGHDK and CDR2 SYGVNS. CDR3 nucleotides: TGTGCCAGGGGATGGGGGAACACTGAAGCTTTCTTT. It specifies CARGWGNTEAFF. Using reference TRBV25-1 and TRBJ1-1 for the parts outside the CDR3, the full variable domain is EADIYQTPRYLVIGTGKKITLECSQTMGHDKMYWYQQDPGMELHLIHYSYGVNSTEKGDLSSESTVSRIRTEHFPLTLESARPSHTSQYLCARGWGNTEAFFGQGTRLTVV.

The chain has TRBV29-1 and TRBJ1-1; the D gene is possibly TRBD1 (6 bases). Germline-derived CDR1 and CDR2 are SQVTM and ANQGSEA. Trimming left V 4 bases short and J 5 bases short, with 11 bases between. This CDR3 spans 12 amino acids. The chain's CDR3 is CSVGLGGTEAFF. The CDR3 bases are TGCAGCGTTGGACTAGGGGGTACTGAAGCTTTCTTT. Drawing the rest from reference TRBV29-1 and TRBJ1-1, the complete variable domain is SAVISQKPSRDICQRGTSLTIQCQVDSQVTMMFWYRQQPGQSLTLIATANQGSEATYESGFVIDKFPISRPNLTFSTLTVSNMSPEDSSIYLCSVGLGGTEAFFGQGTRLTVV.

The chain is built from TRBV18 and TRBJ2-7; possibly TRBD1 for D (5 bases). The V end lost 6 bases, the J end lost 2 bases, and 17 bases lay between the germline ends. Germline V lookup: CDR1 KGHSH, CDR2 LQKENI. CDR3 length: 15 amino acids. The CDR3 sequence is CASSPDSTLTYEQYF. The CDR3 DNA reads TGTGCCAGCTCGCCAGACAGCACTTTAACCTACGAGCAGTACTTC. Full variable domain (outside the CDR3, taken from reference TRBV18 and TRBJ2-7): NAGVMQNPRHLVRRRGQEARLRCSPMKGHSHVYWYRQLPEEGLKFMVYLQKENIIDESGMPKERFSAEFPKEGPSILRIQQVVRGDSAAYFCASSPDSTLTYEQYFGPGTRLTVT.

The V call is TRBV7-2, the J call TRBJ2-5; no clear D. CDR1 is SGHTA and CDR2 is FQGNSA in the germline V gene. The CDR3 has 16 residues. V gave up 5 bases and J gave up 0 bases, with 16 bases separating them. The chain's CDR3 is CASSRPLLQYQETQYF. CDR3 coding DNA: TGTGCCAGCAGCCGCCCGCTACTCCAGTACCAAGAGACCCAGTACTTC.

The chain uses TRBV4-1 and TRBJ2-2; D not resolved. Per germline, CDR1 MGHRA and CDR2 YSYEKL. This CDR3 region has 15 residues. V was cut by 3 bases and J by 0 bases, with 8 bases left in between. This CDR3 is CASSHPGANTGELFF. In DNA, the CDR3 is TGCGCCAGCAGCCACCCGGGCGCGAACACCGGGGAGCTGTTTTTT.

This clone is a singleton in its sample. The chain recombines TRBV21-1 with TRBJ2-2; the table's D call, TRBD1, has no DNA check behind it. TRBV21-1 represents a pseudogene. The CDR3 covers 15 residues. CDR3 sequence reads: CASSTGQEDTGELFF. The CDR3 region has the DNA TGTGCCAGCAGCACGGGACAGGAGGACACCGGGGAGCTGTTTTTT.